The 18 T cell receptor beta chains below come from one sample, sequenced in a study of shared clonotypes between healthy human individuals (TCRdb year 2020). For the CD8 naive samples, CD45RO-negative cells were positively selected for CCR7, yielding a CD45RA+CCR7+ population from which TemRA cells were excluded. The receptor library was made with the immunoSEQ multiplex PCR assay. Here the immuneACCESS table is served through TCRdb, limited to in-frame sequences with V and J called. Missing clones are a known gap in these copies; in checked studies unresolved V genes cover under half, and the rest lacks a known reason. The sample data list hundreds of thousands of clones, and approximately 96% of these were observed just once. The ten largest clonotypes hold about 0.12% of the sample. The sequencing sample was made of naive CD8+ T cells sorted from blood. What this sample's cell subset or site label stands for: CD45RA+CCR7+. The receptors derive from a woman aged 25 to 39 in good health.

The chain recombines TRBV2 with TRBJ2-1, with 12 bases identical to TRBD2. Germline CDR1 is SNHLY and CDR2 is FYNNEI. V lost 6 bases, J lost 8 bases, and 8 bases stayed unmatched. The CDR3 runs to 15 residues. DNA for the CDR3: TGTGCCAGCAGCGCCGGGACTAGCGGGCTCTATGAGCAGTTCTTC. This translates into CASSAGTSGLYEQFF. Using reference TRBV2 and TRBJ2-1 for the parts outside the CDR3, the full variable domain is EPEVTQTPSHQVTQMGQEVILRCVPISNHLYFYWYRQILGQKVEFLVSFYNNEISEKSEIFDDQFSVERPDGSNFTLKIRSTKLEDSAMYFCASSAGTSGLYEQFFGPGTRLTVL.

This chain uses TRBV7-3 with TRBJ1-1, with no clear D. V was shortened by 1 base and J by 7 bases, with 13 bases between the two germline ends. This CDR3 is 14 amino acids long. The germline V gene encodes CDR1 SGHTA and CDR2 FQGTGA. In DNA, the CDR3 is TGTGCCAGCAGCTTAAGCGGAGGAAACGATGAAGCTTTCTTT. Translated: CASSLSGGNDEAFF.

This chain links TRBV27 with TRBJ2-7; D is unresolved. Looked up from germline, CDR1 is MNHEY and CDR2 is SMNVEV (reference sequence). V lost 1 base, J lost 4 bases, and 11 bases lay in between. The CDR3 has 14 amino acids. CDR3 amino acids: CASSLYASDYEQYF. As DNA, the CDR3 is TGTGCCAGCAGTTTATATGCCAGCGATTACGAGCAGTACTTC.

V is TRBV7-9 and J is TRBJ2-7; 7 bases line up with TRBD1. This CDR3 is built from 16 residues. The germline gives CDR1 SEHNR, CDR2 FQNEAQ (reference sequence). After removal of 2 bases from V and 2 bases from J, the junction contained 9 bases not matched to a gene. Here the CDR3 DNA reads TGTGCCAGCAGCTTACCCCCTACAGGGGACCCCTACGAGCAGTACTTC. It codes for CASSLPPTGDPYEQYF.

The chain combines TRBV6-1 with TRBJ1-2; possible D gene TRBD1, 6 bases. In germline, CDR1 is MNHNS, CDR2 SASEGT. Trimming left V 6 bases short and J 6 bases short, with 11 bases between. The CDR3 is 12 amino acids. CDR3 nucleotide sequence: TGTGCCAGCAGGGTAGGGGGTAATGGCTACACCTTC. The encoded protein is CASRVGGNGYTF.

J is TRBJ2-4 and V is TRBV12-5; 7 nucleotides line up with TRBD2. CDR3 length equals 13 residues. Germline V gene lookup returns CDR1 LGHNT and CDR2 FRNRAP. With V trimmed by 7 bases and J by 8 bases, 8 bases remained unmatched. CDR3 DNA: TGTGCTAGTGCCCCGGGAGGTGGAGACATTCAGTACTTC. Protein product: CASAPGGGDIQYF.

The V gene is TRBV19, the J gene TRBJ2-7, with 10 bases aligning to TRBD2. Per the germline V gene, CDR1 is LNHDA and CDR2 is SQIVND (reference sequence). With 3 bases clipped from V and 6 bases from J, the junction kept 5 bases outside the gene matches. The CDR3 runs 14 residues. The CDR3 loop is CASSMGTSDAEQYF. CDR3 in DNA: TGTGCCAGTAGTATGGGGACTAGCGATGCCGAGCAGTACTTC.

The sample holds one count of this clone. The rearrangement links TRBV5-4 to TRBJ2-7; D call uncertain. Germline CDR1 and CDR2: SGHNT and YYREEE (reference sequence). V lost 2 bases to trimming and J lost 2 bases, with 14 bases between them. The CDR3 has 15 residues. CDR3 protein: CASSFLMSATYEQYF. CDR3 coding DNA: TGTGCCAGCAGCTTTTTGATGTCGGCGACCTACGAGCAGTACTTC.

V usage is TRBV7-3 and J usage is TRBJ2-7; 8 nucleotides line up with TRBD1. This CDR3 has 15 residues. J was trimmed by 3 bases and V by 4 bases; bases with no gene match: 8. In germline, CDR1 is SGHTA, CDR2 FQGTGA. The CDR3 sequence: CASSYPGTGYYEQYF. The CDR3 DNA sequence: TGTGCCAGCAGCTACCCCGGGACAGGATACTACGAGCAGTACTTC.

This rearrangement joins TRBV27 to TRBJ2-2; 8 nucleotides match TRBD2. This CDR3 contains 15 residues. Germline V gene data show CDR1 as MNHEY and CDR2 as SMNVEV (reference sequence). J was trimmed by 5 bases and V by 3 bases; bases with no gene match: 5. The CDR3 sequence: CASSFGSGTTGELFF. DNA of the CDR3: TGTGCCAGCAGTTTTGGTAGCGGGACTACCGGGGAGCTGTTTTTT.

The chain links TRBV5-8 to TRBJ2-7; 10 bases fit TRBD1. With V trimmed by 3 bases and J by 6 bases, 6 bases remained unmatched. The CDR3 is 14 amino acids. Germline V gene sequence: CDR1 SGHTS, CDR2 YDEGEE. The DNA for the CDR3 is TGTGCCAGCAGCTCCGGGACAGGGGATCTCGAGCAGTACTTC. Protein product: CASSSGTGDLEQYF.

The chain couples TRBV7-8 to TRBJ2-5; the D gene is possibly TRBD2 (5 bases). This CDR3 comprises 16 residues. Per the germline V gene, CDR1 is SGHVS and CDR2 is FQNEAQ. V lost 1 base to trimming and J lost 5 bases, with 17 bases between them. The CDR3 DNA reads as TGTGCCAGCAGCTTAGGAGGAGTGGGAGTGAGGGAGACCCAGTACTTC. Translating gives CASSLGGVGVRETQYF.

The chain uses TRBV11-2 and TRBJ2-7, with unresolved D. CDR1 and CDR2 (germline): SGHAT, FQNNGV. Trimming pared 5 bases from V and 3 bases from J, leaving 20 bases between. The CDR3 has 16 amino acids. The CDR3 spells CASSARMAVPHYEQYF. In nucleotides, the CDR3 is TGTGCCAGCAGCGCTCGGATGGCGGTCCCCCACTACGAGCAGTACTTC.

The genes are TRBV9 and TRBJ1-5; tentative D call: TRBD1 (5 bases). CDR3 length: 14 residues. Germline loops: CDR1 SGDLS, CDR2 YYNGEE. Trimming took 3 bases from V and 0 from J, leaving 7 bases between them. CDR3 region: CASSGDSSNQPQHF. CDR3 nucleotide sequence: TGTGCCAGCAGCGGAGACAGTAGCAATCAGCCCCAGCATTTT.

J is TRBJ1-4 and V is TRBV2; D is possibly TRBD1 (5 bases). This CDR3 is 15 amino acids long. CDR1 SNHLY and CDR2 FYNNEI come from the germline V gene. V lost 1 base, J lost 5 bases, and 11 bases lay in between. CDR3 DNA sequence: TGTGCCAGCAGTGAAGGCGAGGGGTTGAATGAAAAACTGTTTTTT. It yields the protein CASSEGEGLNEKLFF.

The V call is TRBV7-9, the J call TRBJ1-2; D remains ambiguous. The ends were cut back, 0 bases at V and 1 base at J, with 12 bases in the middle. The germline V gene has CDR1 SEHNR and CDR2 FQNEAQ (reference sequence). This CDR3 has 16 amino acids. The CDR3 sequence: CASSLALEEINYGYTF. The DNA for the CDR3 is TGTGCCAGCAGCTTAGCGTTGGAAGAGATTAACTATGGCTACACCTTC.

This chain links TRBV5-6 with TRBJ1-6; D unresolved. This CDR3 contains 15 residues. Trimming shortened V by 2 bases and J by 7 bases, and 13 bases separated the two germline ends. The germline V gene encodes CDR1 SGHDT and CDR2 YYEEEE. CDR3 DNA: TGTGCCAGCAGCTTACGTCGTGCTGAGAATTCACCCCTCCACTTT. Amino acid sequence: CASSLRRAENSPLHF.

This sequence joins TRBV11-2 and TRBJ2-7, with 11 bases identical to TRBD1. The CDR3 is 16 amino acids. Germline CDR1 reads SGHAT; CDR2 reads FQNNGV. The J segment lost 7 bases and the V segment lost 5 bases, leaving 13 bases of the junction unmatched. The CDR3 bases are TGTGCCAGCAGCCCTGGGCGGGGACAGGGGGTTAGGGAGCAGTACTTC. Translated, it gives CASSPGRGQGVREQYF.